This passage covers 20 T cell receptor beta chains from one sample sequenced in a study of blood T cell repertoires in COVID-19. This table comes from immunoSEQ multiplex PCR, and its TCRdb copy is limited to in-frame clones, with some not included. The repertoire consists of approximately 270,000 clones, with roughly 90% occurring once and the leading ten covering around 0.88%. Sequencing was carried out using peripheral blood. Source of these receptors: a man aged 30 to 39 with acute or convalescent COVID-19.

The chain couples TRBV19 to TRBJ1-6; no firm D call. The CDR3 runs to 16 residues. Germline assignment: CDR1 LNHDA and CDR2 SQIVND (reference sequence). The V end lost 3 bases, the J end lost 0 bases, and 9 bases lay between the germline ends. CDR3 DNA: TGTGCCAGTAGTATTCTGTACAGCTCCTATAATTCACCCCTCCACTTT. This encodes CASSILYSSYNSPLHF.

The rearrangement links TRBV7-9 to TRBJ1-1; the match to TRBD1 covers 7 bases. CDR3 length equals 15 residues. CDR1 is SEHNR and CDR2 is FQNEAQ in the germline V gene (reference sequence). V lost 4 bases, J lost 4 bases, and 9 bases stayed unmatched. CDR3 DNA: TGTGCCAGCAGCTCCCTACAGGGGCTGACCACTGAAGCTTTCTTT. Translated: CASSSLQGLTTEAFF. The full variable domain, completed using reference TRBV7-9 and TRBJ1-1, is DTGVSQNPRHKITKRGQNVTFRCDPISEHNRLYWYRQTLGQGPEFLTYFQNEAQLEKSRLLSDRFSAERPKGSFSTLEIQRTEQGDSAMYLCASSSLQGLTTEAFFGQGTRLTVV.

The chain combines TRBV11-2 with TRBJ2-7, with a possible D match to TRBD1 (5 bases). The ends were cut back, 5 bases at V and 4 bases at J, with 21 bases in the middle. Germline CDR1 reads SGHAT; CDR2 reads FQNNGV. There are 16 residues in the CDR3. The CDR3 protein is CASSPIGAPLLYEQYF. The DNA of the CDR3 is TGTGCCAGCAGCCCAATTGGGGCGCCCCTTCTATACGAGCAGTACTTC.

The rearrangement joins TRBV24-1 to TRBJ1-1; maybe TRBD1 (6 bases). Germline assignment: CDR1 KGHDR and CDR2 SFDVKD. The CDR3 is made up of 13 amino acids. V gave up 7 bases and J gave up 6 bases, with 14 bases separating them. The CDR3 loop is CATRNRGAAEAFF. The CDR3 DNA is TGTGCCACCAGGAATCGGGGGGCGGCTGAAGCTTTCTTT.

This clone was picked up one time. This sequence joins TRBV2 and TRBJ1-5; possible D gene TRBD1, 6 bases. The CDR3 runs 13 residues. Trimming pared 5 bases from V and 5 bases from J, leaving 10 bases between. The germline CDR1 and CDR2 sequences are SNHLY and FYNNEI. As DNA, the CDR3 is TGTGCCAGCAGTTTGGACAGTTATCAGCCCCAGCATTTT. Amino acid sequence: CASSLDSYQPQHF.

V and J are TRBV6-5 and TRBJ1-6, with a weak D call TRBD1 (6 bases). The CDR3 contains 14 residues. Trimming removed 5 bases at V and 8 bases at J, with 13 bases between. The V gene's germline CDR1 is MNHEY and CDR2 SVGAGI. The CDR3 here is CASSQVYRDSPLHF. In DNA, the CDR3 is TGTGCCAGCAGTCAGGTCTACAGGGATTCACCCCTCCACTTT.

V is TRBV7-9 and J is TRBJ2-3; maybe TRBD1 (6 bases). Germline V gene data show CDR1 as SEHNR and CDR2 as FQNEAQ (reference sequence). CDR3 length: 16 residues. Trimming took off 0 bases at V and 5 bases at J, with 15 bases between the two ends. The CDR3 region has the DNA TGTGCCAGCAGCTTAGCCAGGGGCCTAAGTGGAGATACGCAGTATTTT. Translating gives CASSLARGLSGDTQYF.

The genes are TRBV27 and TRBJ2-1; D not certain. The germline V gene encodes CDR1 MNHEY and CDR2 SMNVEV (reference sequence). V was trimmed by 2 bases and J by 0 bases, leaving 5 bases between them. This CDR3 region has 14 residues. The CDR3 DNA is TGTGCCAGCAGTTTAATGAGCTCCTACAATGAGCAGTTCTTC. Translating it yields CASSLMSSYNEQFF.

The chain links TRBV14 to TRBJ1-4; 8 positions match TRBD1. This CDR3 contains 15 residues. CDR1 is SGHDN, CDR2 FVKESK, per germline. V was clipped by 0 bases and J by 7 bases; unmatched bases: 4. This CDR3 is CASSQERTGLEKLFF. The CDR3 DNA reads as TGTGCCAGCAGCCAAGAAAGGACAGGGCTTGAAAAACTGTTTTTT. Full variable domain (missing parts from reference TRBV14 and TRBJ1-4): EAGVTQFPSHSVIEKGQTVTLRCDPISGHDNLYWYRRVMGKEIKFLLHFVKESKQDESGMPNNRFLAERTGGTYSTLKVQPAELEDSGVYFCASSQERTGLEKLFFGSGTQLSVL.

This chain links TRBV2 with TRBJ1-4; possibly TRBD1 for D (6 bases). The germline gives CDR1 SNHLY, CDR2 FYNNEI. Trimming took off 6 bases at V and 10 bases at J, with 21 bases between the two ends. This CDR3 has 15 residues. The CDR3: CASSIQGRRIAKLFF. The CDR3 region has the DNA TGTGCCAGCAGCATACAGGGACGTCGGATAGCAAAACTGTTTTTT.

The rearrangement joins TRBV6-6 to TRBJ2-3; 10 nucleotides align to TRBD2. J was trimmed by 1 base and V by 4 bases; bases with no gene match: 2. Germline V gene data show CDR1 as MNHNY and CDR2 as SVGAGI (reference sequence). This CDR3 has 15 residues. In nucleotides, the CDR3 is TGTGCCAGCAGTTTCCTAGCGGGAGGCACAGATACGCAGTATTTT. Residues: CASSFLAGGTDTQYF.

The J gene is TRBJ1-5, the V gene TRBV7-2, with 7 bases identical to TRBD1. This CDR3 has 15 residues. Germline V CDR1 and CDR2: SGHTA, FQGNSA. V gave up 2 bases and J gave up 4 bases; unmatched junction bases: 5. The CDR3 protein is CASSLRGGWNQPQHF. DNA of the CDR3: TGTGCCAGCAGCTTAAGAGGGGGCTGGAATCAGCCCCAGCATTTT.

By its share, this clone is medium-sized. V is TRBV5-4 and J is TRBJ2-5; TRBD2 agrees at 12 bases. CDR1 and CDR2 from the germline V gene are SGHNT and YYREEE (reference sequence). Trimming at V came to 1 base and at J to 5 bases, leaving 6 bases not matched to a gene. The CDR3 is 16 residues long. In nucleotides, the CDR3 is TGTGCCAGCAGCTTGTCTACTAGCGGGGGGTACGAGACCCAGTACTTC. Amino acids: CASSLSTSGGYETQYF. Full variable domain (rest looked up from reference TRBV5-4 and TRBJ2-5): ETGVTQSPTHLIKTRGQQVTLRCSSQSGHNTVSWYQQALGQGPQFIFQYYREEENGRGNFPPRFSGLQFPNYSSELNVNALELDDSALYLCASSLSTSGGYETQYFGPGTRLLVL.

This rearrangement joins TRBV4-1 to TRBJ1-5; TRBD1 aligns across 8 bases. The trim removed 3 bases at V and 6 bases at J, leaving 4 bases unmatched. The CDR3 is made up of 14 amino acids. Germline V gene lookup returns CDR1 MGHRA and CDR2 YSYEKL. In nucleotides, the CDR3 is TGCGCCAGCAGCCACAGACAGGGGTCTCAGCCCCAGCATTTT. Translating gives CASSHRQGSQPQHF.

V is TRBV28 and J is TRBJ2-7, with TRBD2 matching 15 bases. CDR3 size: 17 residues. V was clipped by 7 bases and J by 4 bases; unmatched bases: 11. Looked up from germline, CDR1 is MDHEN and CDR2 is SYDVKM. The CDR3 region is CASTAEPGLAGGYEQYF. In DNA form, the CDR3 reads TGTGCCAGCACCGCAGAACCGGGACTAGCGGGGGGATACGAGCAGTACTTC.

The chain recombines TRBV9 with TRBJ1-6, with D possibly matching TRBD1 (6 bases). CDR3 length: 17 amino acids. In germline, CDR1 is SGDLS, CDR2 YYNGEE. V was shortened by 4 bases and J by 0 bases, with 14 bases between the two germline ends. In nucleotides, the CDR3 is TGTGCCAGCAGCCCCGGGGGGGCTTTCTCCTATAATTCACCCCTCCACTTT. Amino acid sequence: CASSPGGAFSYNSPLHF.

V gene TRBV9 combines with J gene TRBJ2-2; 7 positions match TRBD1. Germline-derived CDR1 and CDR2 are SGDLS and YYNGEE. The V and J ends lost 4 bases and 8 bases, in that order; junction bases with no gene match: 5. CDR3 length equals 13 residues. CDR3 nucleotides: TGTGCCAGCAGCTTAGGGGGCCGAGGGGAGCTGTTTTTT. Amino acid sequence: CASSLGGRGELFF.

The chain couples TRBV2 to TRBJ2-3; the match to TRBD2 covers 10 bases. Germline values: CDR1 SNHLY, CDR2 FYNNEI. The CDR3 consists of 13 residues. With 8 bases clipped from V and 10 bases from J, the junction kept 9 bases outside the gene matches. For the CDR3, the DNA is TGTGCCAGCGAAGCTAGCGGGAGACGTTCGCAGTATTTT. Translated: CASEASGRRSQYF.

The V call is TRBV28, the J call TRBJ1-4, with 8 nucleotides matching TRBD1. Unmatched junction bases numbered 4, after V lost 4 bases and J lost 15 bases. Germline V gene data show CDR1 as MDHEN and CDR2 as SYDVKM. The CDR3 has 11 amino acids. CDR3 region: CASSSRTGLFF. CDR3 DNA sequence: TGTGCCAGCAGTTCACGGACAGGGTTGTTTTTT.

The chain carries TRBV13 and TRBJ2-7, with 8 bases that match TRBD1. V shed 8 bases and J 7 bases; nucleotides not matched to a gene: 7. This CDR3 has 12 amino acids. Germline V gene data show CDR1 as PRHDT and CDR2 as FYEKMQ (reference sequence). The CDR3 DNA reads TGTGCCAGCGGGGCAGGGGGCGGGGAGCAGTACTTC. Protein sequence: CASGAGGGEQYF.